This TCR beta chain was documented in a study of blood T cells in healthy people across ages. Deletions cut 3 bases from V and 2 bases from J, with 15 bases between. The CDR3 runs 15 residues. CDR1 is DFQATT and CDR2 is SNEGSKA in the germline V gene (reference sequence). This clonotype appeared once. It was approximately 10 milliliters of peripheral blood that were drawn from each donor. PCR was performed a second time for about 6 to 12 cycles using a sample-barcoded 5' primer and a J-beta primer mix. In TCRdb, the 5' RACE reads were re-called with MiXCR into one record per CDR3 protein. Seen here are about 900,000 distinct CDR3 sequences, less than 80% observed once, and the top ten hold about 30%.

V and J are TRBV20-1 and TRBJ2-3, with D unclear. What was sequenced was blood. This TCR derives from a young man in good health. CDR3 in amino acids: CSASNRAEFTDTQYF. The CDR3 nucleotides read TGCAGTGCTAGTAACCGGGCCGAGTTCACAGATACGCAGTATTTT.